This T cell receptor (beta chain) is drawn from a study of cytomegalovirus exposure and HLA in healthy donors. Study at large: Genotyping of some 400 donors showed that about 79% belonged to the Caucasian-associated ancestry cluster.

In the PCR, 60 Vbeta and 13 Jbeta primers were used. Sequencing used immunoSEQ multiplex PCR; TCRdb keeps in-frame clones, though not all of them. The table shows 150,000 to 160,000 clones, with 60% to 85% occurring only once. V shed 4 bases and J 4 bases; nucleotides not matched to a gene: 6. The CDR3 extends over 14 amino acids. CDR1 and CDR2 (germline): SGHRS, YFSETQ. This sequence originates from a woman aged 40 to 50 in good health and CMV-seronegative. The specimen was PBMCs. The chain joins TRBV5-1 to TRBJ1-2; 8 nucleotides align to TRBD1. CDR3 amino acids: CASSPGQGGYGYTF. For the CDR3, the DNA is TGCGCCAGCAGCCCCGGACAGGGTGGCTATGGCTACACCTTC.